This passage covers 4 T cell receptor beta chains from one sample sequenced in a study of control samples from healthy donors and cancer patients (dated by TCRdb to 2018 to 2021). Library generation was performed with the immunoSEQ multiplex PCR assay. In its TCRdb copy, this immuneACCESS table keeps in-frame sequences only and misses some clones. Where compared with another copy, unresolved V genes explain less than half of these, and the others have no known cause. Here the sample has 75,000 to 100,000 clones; roughly four fifths occur a single time. The biggest ten clones account for roughly 2% of the sample. What was sequenced was blood. Receptors were obtained from a man aged 55 to 70 in good health.

This clone was seen once. J is TRBJ1-3 and V is TRBV27, with D unresolved. This CDR3 is built from 11 residues. Germline V CDR1 and CDR2: MNHEY, SMNVEV (reference sequence). V lost 9 bases, J lost 2 bases, and 5 bases lay in between. The CDR3 spells CASPPGNTIYF. The CDR3 nucleotides read TGTGCCAGTCCGCCTGGAAACACCATATATTTT.

The J gene is TRBJ2-7, the V gene TRBV28; 8 nucleotides agree with TRBD1. The germline CDR1 and CDR2 sequences are MDHEN and SYDVKM. With V trimmed by 10 bases and J by 5 bases, 10 bases remained unmatched. The CDR3 consists of 13 residues. The CDR3 bases are TGTGCCACCAGAGGTCAGGGGGCGAACGAGCAGTACTTC. Translating gives CATRGQGANEQYF.

This clone turned up a few times. The chain employs TRBV5-1 and TRBJ1-4; D uncertain. The CDR3 sequence is 16 residues long. Trimming pared 2 bases from V and 1 base from J, leaving 12 bases between. CDR1 and CDR2 (germline): SGHRS, YFSETQ. The chain's CDR3 is CASSFGLSLTNEKLFF. Here the CDR3 DNA reads TGCGCCAGCAGCTTCGGACTGTCTTTAACTAATGAAAAACTGTTTTTT.

This chain joins TRBV7-9 and TRBJ1-3, with no clear D. In germline, CDR1 is SEHNR, CDR2 FQNEAQ (reference sequence). There are 14 residues in the CDR3. The V end lost 5 bases, the J end lost 0 bases, and 8 bases lay between the germline ends. CDR3 protein: CASSPDISGNTIYF. The CDR3 bases are TGTGCCAGCAGCCCAGACATCTCTGGAAACACCATATATTTT. Supplemented by reference TRBV7-9 and TRBJ1-3, the full variable domain reads DTGVSQNPRHKITKRGQNVTFRCDPISEHNRLYWYRQTLGQGPEFLTYFQNEAQLEKSRLLSDRFSAERPKGSFSTLEIQRTEQGDSAMYLCASSPDISGNTIYFGEGSWLTVV.